Below are 8 T cell receptor beta chains sequenced from a single sample in a study of shared clonotypes between healthy human individuals. TCRdb's table, derived via immunoSEQ multiplex PCR, lists solely in-frame clones and lacks some. This sample has some 1 million clones, with around 76% found just once. The specimen sequenced was memory CD4+ T cells sorted from blood. Subset of the sample: CD45RA-negative fraction. Every receptor here comes from a man aged 18 to 29 in good health.

With regard to this clone: Other nucleotide sequences from this sample produce the same CDR3. The rearrangement links TRBV28 to TRBJ2-5, with 11 bases that match TRBD2. Germline values: CDR1 MDHEN, CDR2 SYDVKM. The CDR3 has 16 residues. Trimming at V came to 2 bases and at J to 2 bases, leaving 4 bases not matched to a gene. The chain's CDR3 is CASSLGLAGGQETQYF. DNA of the CDR3: TGTGCCAGCAGTTTAGGGCTAGCGGGGGGTCAAGAGACCCAGTACTTC.

J is TRBJ2-5 and V is TRBV29-1, with unresolved D. This CDR3 comprises 14 residues. Germline lookup yields CDR1 SQVTM and CDR2 ANQGSEA. The germline V and J ends were trimmed by 2 bases and 1 base, with 11 bases remaining between them. CDR3 amino acids: CSVEPSRSQETQYF. For the CDR3, the DNA is TGCAGCGTTGAACCCTCGCGGAGCCAAGAGACCCAGTACTTC.

This sequence joins TRBV27 and TRBJ2-1, with 9 bases aligning to TRBD2. Germline CDR1 reads MNHEY; CDR2 reads SMNVEV (reference sequence). The CDR3 has 19 amino acids. The trim removed 6 bases at V and 6 bases at J, leaving 21 bases unmatched. The CDR3 sequence is CASSPSLAGQLYGRNEQFF. The DNA for the CDR3 is TGTGCCAGCAGCCCGAGCCTAGCGGGACAACTATACGGCCGCAATGAGCAGTTCTTC.

The rearrangement uses TRBV7-2 and TRBJ1-5, with 7 bases lining up with TRBD1. The CDR3 sequence is 15 residues long. V gave up 4 bases and J gave up 1 base; unmatched junction bases: 4. Per germline, CDR1 SGHTA and CDR2 FQGNSA. CDR3 in DNA: TGTGCCAGCAGCTGGTGGGACAGCAGCAATCAGCCCCAGCATTTT. Translation gives CASSWWDSSNQPQHF.

DNA of the CDR3: TGTGCCAGCACCCTTACTGGGCAGGATAAAGGGGAGCTGTTTTTT. Translating gives CASTLTGQDKGELFF. The chain joins TRBV11-1 to TRBJ2-2; D remains ambiguous. Germline loops: CDR1 SGHAT, CDR2 FQDESV (reference sequence). V lost 7 bases and J lost 8, with 20 bases in between. The CDR3 runs 15 residues.

The V and J genes are TRBV27 and TRBJ1-3; 7 bases map to TRBD1. J was trimmed by 0 bases and V by 2 bases; bases with no gene match: 1. The CDR3 is made up of 15 amino acids. Germline V lookup: CDR1 MNHEY, CDR2 SMNVEV (reference sequence). The CDR3 sequence: CASSLRGPSGNTIYF. The CDR3 DNA follows: TGTGCCAGCAGTTTAAGGGGGCCCTCTGGAAACACCATATATTTT.

This clone was recorded many times. The chain is built from TRBV11-2 and TRBJ2-6; D perhaps matches TRBD1 (6 bases). The CDR3 consists of 17 residues. Trimming left V 2 bases short and J 2 bases short, with 13 bases between. Looked up from germline, CDR1 is SGHAT and CDR2 is FQNNGV. This CDR3 reads CASSLSRGSPGANVLTF. As DNA, the CDR3 is TGTGCCAGCAGCTTATCAAGGGGGAGTCCTGGGGCCAACGTCCTGACTTTC. The whole variable domain, remainder taken from reference TRBV11-2 and TRBJ2-6, is EAGVAQSPRYKIIEKRQSVAFWCNPISGHATLYWYQQILGQGPKLLIQFQNNGVVDDSQLPKDRFSAERLKGVDSTLKIQPAKLEDSAVYLCASSLSRGSPGANVLTFGAGSRLTVL.

A remark on this clone: Other DNA sequences in the same sample also yield this CDR3. The J gene is TRBJ2-3, the V gene TRBV20-1, with D possibly being TRBD1 (5 bases). V was cut by 8 bases and J by 4 bases, with 7 bases left in between. The CDR3 runs 10 residues. Germline CDR1 is DFQATT and CDR2 is SNEGSKA (reference sequence). DNA for the CDR3: TGCAGTCCCAGGGCAGATACGCAGTATTTT. Its translation is CSPRADTQYF.